This T cell receptor (beta chain) was found in a study of T-cell memory formation after mild COVID-19. Findings of the study overall: That cross-reactive memory joined was suggested by some responding clones appearing in pre-infection memory.

TCRdb reprocessed the 5' RACE reads via MiXCR and lists one record per CDR3 protein. The table records more than 250,000 distinct CDR3 sequences, 15% to 20% of them present only once. Germline CDR1 SSHAT, CDR2 FNYEAQ (reference sequence). Trimming stripped 3 bases from V and 2 bases from J, with 12 bases between. The CDR3 consists of 15 residues. Comment on this clonotype: Its antigen remains unknown.

This sequence was found in a man between 18 and 35 years old who had mild COVID-19 (a few samples of this study predate the infection). Cell type and time point are not known. The chain carries TRBV7-7 and TRBJ2-3, with a possible D match to TRBD2 (7 bases). The sample was PBMCs or a T cell subset sorted from them (not recorded which). CDR3 amino acids: CASSLGAGATDTQYF. The CDR3 nucleotides are TGTGCCAGCAGCTTGGGGGCGGGGGCCACAGATACGCAGTATTTT.